The clone carrying this TCR delta chain was seen ten or more times. The CDR3 runs to 18 residues. V was pared by 2 bases and J by 0 bases, with 5 bases of the junction left unmatched. Germline-derived CDR1 and CDR2 are GEAIGNYY and EKD. These data belong to a study of gamma-delta T cells after stem cell transplantation. TCRdb fed the RT-PCR reads into CATT to redo clone calling. The sample includes 2,500 to 3,000 delta-chain clones, roughly 2.7% of them seen just once. The sample consisted of gamma-delta T cells. V and J are TRDV2 and TRDJ3, with TRDD3 matching 8 bases. The sequence was collected from a human donor. It is not recorded whose cells these are; they may come from a transplant donor. As DNA, the CDR3 is TGTGCCTGTGACAGTGGGGGATCCAGCTCCTGGGACACCCGACAGATGTTTTTC. This translates into CACDSGGSSSWDTRQMFF.